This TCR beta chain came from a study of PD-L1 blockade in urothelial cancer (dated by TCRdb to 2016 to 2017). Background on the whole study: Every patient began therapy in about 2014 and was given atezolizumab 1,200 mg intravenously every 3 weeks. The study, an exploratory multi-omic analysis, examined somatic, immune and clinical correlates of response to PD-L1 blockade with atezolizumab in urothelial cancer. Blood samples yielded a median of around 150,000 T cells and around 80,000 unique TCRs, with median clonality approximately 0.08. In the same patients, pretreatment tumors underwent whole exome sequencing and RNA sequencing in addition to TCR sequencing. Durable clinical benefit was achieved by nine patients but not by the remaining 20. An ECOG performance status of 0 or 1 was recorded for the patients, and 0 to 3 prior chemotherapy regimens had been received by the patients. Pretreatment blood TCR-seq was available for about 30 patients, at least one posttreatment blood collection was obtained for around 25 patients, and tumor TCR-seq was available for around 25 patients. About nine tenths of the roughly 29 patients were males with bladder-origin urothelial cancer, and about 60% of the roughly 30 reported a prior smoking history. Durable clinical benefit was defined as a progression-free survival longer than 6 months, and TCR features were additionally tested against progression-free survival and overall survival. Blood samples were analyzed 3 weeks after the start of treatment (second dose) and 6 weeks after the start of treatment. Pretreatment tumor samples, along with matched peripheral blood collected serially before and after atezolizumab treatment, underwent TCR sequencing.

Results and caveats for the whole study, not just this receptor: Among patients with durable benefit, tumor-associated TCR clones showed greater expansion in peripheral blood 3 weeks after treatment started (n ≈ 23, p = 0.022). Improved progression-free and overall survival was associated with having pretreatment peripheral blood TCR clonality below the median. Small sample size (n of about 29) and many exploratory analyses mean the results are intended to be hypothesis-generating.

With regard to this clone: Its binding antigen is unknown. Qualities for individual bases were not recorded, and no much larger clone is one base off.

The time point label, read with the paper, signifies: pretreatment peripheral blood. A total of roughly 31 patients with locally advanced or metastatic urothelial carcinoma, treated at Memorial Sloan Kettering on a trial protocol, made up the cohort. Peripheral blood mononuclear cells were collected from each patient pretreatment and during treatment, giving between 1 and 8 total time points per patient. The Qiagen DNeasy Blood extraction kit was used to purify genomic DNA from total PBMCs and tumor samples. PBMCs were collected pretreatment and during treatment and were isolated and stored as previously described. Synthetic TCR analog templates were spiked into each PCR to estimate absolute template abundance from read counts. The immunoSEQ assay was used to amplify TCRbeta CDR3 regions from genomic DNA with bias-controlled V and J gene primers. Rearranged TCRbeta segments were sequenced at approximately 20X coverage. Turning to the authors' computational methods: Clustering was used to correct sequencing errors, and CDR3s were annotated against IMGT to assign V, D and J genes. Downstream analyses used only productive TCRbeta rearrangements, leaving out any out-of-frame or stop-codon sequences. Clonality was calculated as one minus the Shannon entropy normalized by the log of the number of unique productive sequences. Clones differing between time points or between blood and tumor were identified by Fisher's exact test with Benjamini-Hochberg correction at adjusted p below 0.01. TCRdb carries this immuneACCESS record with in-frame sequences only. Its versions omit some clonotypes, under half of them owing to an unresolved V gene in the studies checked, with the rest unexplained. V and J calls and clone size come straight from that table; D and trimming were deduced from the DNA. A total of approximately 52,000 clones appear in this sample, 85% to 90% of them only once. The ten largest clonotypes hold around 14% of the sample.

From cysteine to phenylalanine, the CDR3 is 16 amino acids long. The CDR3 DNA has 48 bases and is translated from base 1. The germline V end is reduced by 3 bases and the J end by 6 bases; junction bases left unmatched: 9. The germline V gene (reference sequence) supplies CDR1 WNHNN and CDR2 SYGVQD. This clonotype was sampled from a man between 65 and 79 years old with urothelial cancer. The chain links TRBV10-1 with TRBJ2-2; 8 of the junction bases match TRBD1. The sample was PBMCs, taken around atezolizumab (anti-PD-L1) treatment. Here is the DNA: TGCGCCAGCAGTGATTTAGCCAGGGGGCTGTCCGGGGAGCTGTTTTTT. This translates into CASSDLARGLSGELFF.